This TCR beta chain was recovered during a study of spatial heterogeneity in lung cancer. TCRdb called the 5' RACE reads again in MiXCR, with one record for every CDR3 protein. Of 7,000 to 10,000 distinct CDR3 sequences in the sample, about a sixth were seen once. The time point was: sample taken at primary tumor resection. Samples were donated by 72 untreated early-stage non-small cell lung cancer patients. Researchers sequenced whole RNA taken from tumor, nontumor lung or frozen PBMC without sorting. Trimming pared 7 bases from V and 8 bases from J, leaving 17 bases between. CDR1 ENHRY and CDR2 SYGVKD come from the germline V gene. The CDR3 length is 13 residues.

The sequence came from a male donor with early-stage non-small cell lung cancer. The chain is built from TRBV10-3 and TRBJ1-2; TRBD1 might be the D (5 bases). This specimen was normal lung tissue next to the tumor, taken at surgery. This chain's CDR3 is CAINEGRAEGYTF. The CDR3, as DNA: TGTGCCATCAACGAGGGCAGGGCAGAGGGCTACACCTTC.